This T cell receptor (beta chain) was identified in a study of siplizumab effects on memory and regulatory T cells (dated 2019 in TCRdb). About the study as a whole: The study examined how the anti-CD2 antibody siplizumab affects alloreactive T-cell subsets in allogeneic mixed lymphocyte reactions built from human PBMCs. Study-wide conclusions, independent of this receptor: Among mappable alloreactive CD4+ clones, the Treg-derived fraction averaged around 70% with siplizumab versus approximately 27% in control reactions. Whether proliferating Tregs from siplizumab cultures were suppressive was not functionally confirmed. A naive or memory phenotype could not be assigned to roughly 75-97% of proliferating CD4+ or CD8+ clones. Sequences below about 10^-5 frequency were poorly captured, so only a minor fraction of alloreactive clones could be mapped to unstimulated subsets. Greater diversity appeared to be present in unstimulated naive T cells than in memory T cells, and a substantial contribution to the alloresponse seemed to be made by naive cells. Siplizumab significantly lowered the cumulative frequency of alloreactive sequences that could be traced to unstimulated CD4+ memory T cells.

Sorted unstimulated T cells and proliferating T cells recovered from mixed lymphocyte reactions underwent TCRbeta CDR3 sequencing. Fresh whole blood from around eleven HLA-typed healthy donors served as the source for isolating PBMCs. Germline trimming: 6 bases from V, 2 bases from J; junction bases outside gene matches: 5. CDR1 and CDR2 (SQVTM, ANQGSEA) derive from the germline V gene. The CDR3 holds 13 amino acids from the cysteine to the phenylalanine. The kept DNA is CDR3 alone, 39 bases in frame from the first base. Libraries came from the immunoSEQ multiplex PCR assay. Each sample had some 94,000 TCR templates assayed by the deep sequencing platform. Genomic DNA extracted from sorted T cells was used for TCRbeta CDR3 sequencing. In the authors' own workflow: Clonal analysis of TCRbeta CDR3 data was done in the R programming language. Unstimulated samples were compared with post-reaction CFSE-low samples to define alloreactive CD4+ and CD8+ clones. Regulatory or non-regulatory origin of alloreactive CD4+ clones was assigned by matching sequences to the sorted unstimulated Treg and non-Treg repertoires. TCRdb limited this immuneACCESS table to in-frame rearrangements with V and J called. A share of clones is missing; checked studies link under half to unresolved V genes, and the rest is unexplained. V and J calls and clone size are copied from that table; D and trimming were computed from the DNA. Present in this sample are approximately 58,000 clones, approximately 95% of which were seen just once. The ten largest clones capture about 40% of the sample.

About this clone: Its antigen target is currently unknown. There are no base qualities to consult, and no much larger clone falls within one base.

The sample consisted of CD8+ T cells sorted from blood. Here the chain combines TRBV29-1 and TRBJ2-7; the central 9 bases match TRBD2. The source of this sequence is a human donor in good health. The bases are TGCAGCGTATTAGCGGGGGACACCTACGAGCAGTACTTC. This encodes CSVLAGDTYEQYF.